A single TCR beta chain is shown here with its context. Its antigen is not identified. The primer mix had 60 Vbeta and 13 Jbeta primers. Data came from immunoSEQ multiplex PCR; TCRdb stores just in-frame clones and leaves some out. Here the sample spans hundreds of thousands of clones, 75% to 85% being singletons. This entry comes from a study of cytomegalovirus exposure and HLA in healthy donors. Study-wide findings and caveats: Analyses of presence and absence presupposed an approximately uniform sequencing depth across donors. Fewer N-insertions than the 666-donor mean were reportedly shown by an Asian-associated ancestry cluster in a later analysis. Associated with cytomegalovirus, according to the listing, were 150 to 200 TCR beta chains.

V lost 1 base, J lost 1 base, and 10 bases stayed unmatched. This CDR3 is 18 amino acids long. Germline CDR1 reads MNHNS; CDR2 reads SASEGT. This receptor was taken from a woman aged 60-75 years in good health and CMV-seropositive. The sequencing sample was made of PBMCs. The chain is built from TRBV6-1 and TRBJ1-5, with TRBD1 identical over 7 bases. The CDR3 coding sequence is TGTGCCAGCAGTGAAGTCGGACAGGCGGACAGGAGCAATCAGCCCCAGCATTTT. This encodes CASSEVGQADRSNQPQHF.